This TCR beta chain was observed in a study of cytomegalovirus exposure and HLA in healthy donors (dated by TCRdb to 2016 to 2017). Broadly, across the study: A later analysis indicated that the 120 validation repertoires were generated on the platform also employed for the 700 or so repertoires of the first cohort. In addition to the first cohort of 666 subjects, a separate validation cohort of approximately 130 different subjects was used. The study aimed to test whether signatures of past pathogen exposure could be identified by cataloging public T cell receptors. The study combined high-throughput TCR immunosequencing, statistical association of individual TCRs with disease status, and machine learning to predict cytomegalovirus infection status. Results and caveats for the whole study, not just this receptor: While some public TCRs were present in many individuals, most TCR sequences turned up only very rarely across donors. The authors suggested that the approach could potentially be extended to other disease states and immunological phenotypes. A total of about 150 TCR beta chains were listed by the study as associated with cytomegalovirus. Of the cluster scores, 85% to 95% were above 0 in a later analysis, which found that TCRs clustered in the first cohort also tended to co-occur in the 110 or so validation repertoires. In vitro tests confirmed that a few of the cytomegalovirus-associated TCR beta chains recognize cytomegalovirus antigens. The validation cohort had no HLA typing available for a later analysis, so co-occurrence within that cohort was assessed over all 120 or so repertoires. The classifier was reported to diagnose cytomegalovirus status with high specificity and sensitivity in both the original and validation cohorts.

From V the trimming removes 5 bases and from J it removes 3 bases, while the gene matches leave 10 bases of the junction unaccounted for. Measured from the cysteine to the valine, the CDR3 is 16 residues long. Just the 48-base CDR3 DNA is kept, in frame starting at base 1. Based on the germline V gene, the CDR1 and CDR2 sequences are SGHVS and FQNEAQ. As regards this clone: Which antigen it targets is not known. The sample holds no much larger clone one base away, and base qualities are not on file.

The donors belonged to the validation cohort of about 120 subjects, which was separate from the 666-subject first cohort. Libraries were prepared through the immunoSEQ multiplex PCR assay. In the original analysis: A statistical classification framework was built to diagnose cytomegalovirus status from the catalog of TCR beta chain sequences. What TCRdb holds here is the immuneACCESS table cut down to in-frame rearrangements. Part of the clones is not present; checked against another copy, under half of the missing clones reflect an unresolved V gene, and the others are unexplained. Clone size and V and J calls were adopted from that table, with D and trimming inferred from the DNA. The sample data list almost 75,000 clones, and over 80% of these were observed just once. Less than 3% of the sample is held by the ten biggest clonotypes.

This sequence uses TRBV7-8 and TRBJ2-7; 10 nucleotides in the junction match TRBD2. The sequence was obtained from a young man in good health and CMV-seronegative. The specimen was PBMCs. The CDR3: CASSAGLAGDRYEQYV. The DNA is TGTGCCAGCAGCGCTGGGCTAGCGGGGGACCGCTACGAGCAGTACGTC.